Listed below are T cell receptor beta chains from one sample, sequenced in a study of cytomegalovirus exposure and HLA in healthy donors. Assay used: immunoSEQ multiplex PCR; TCRdb lists only in-frame clones, some missing. The sample contains 100,000 to 150,000 clones, 77% of which appear only once. The material sequenced was PBMCs. The receptors were gathered from a woman aged 40 to 50 in good health and CMV-seropositive. The CDR3 runs from the conserved cysteine through the conserved F or W. Fields, in order: clone size, D gene, J gene, V gene, CDR3 DNA, CDR3 protein. A D gene is named only where the DNA matches it firmly. The listing skips clone size in some rows; elsewhere it reads once, few, many or a size class.

. | . | TRBJ1-2 | TRBV7-9 | TGTGCCAGCAGCGGCGAGGGTACCGGGAATTTCTATGGCTACACCTTC | CASSGEGTGNFYGYTF
. | . | TRBJ2-7 | TRBV30 | TGTGCCTGGAGTGTGGGAAGGGGTTTTTACGAGCAGTACTTC | CAWSVGRGFYEQYF
. | TRBD1 | TRBJ2-7 | TRBV9 | TGTGCCAGCAGCGTAGGGGGGACAGGACCCTACGAGCAGTACTTC | CASSVGGTGPYEQYF
. | . | TRBJ2-1 | TRBV5-1 | TGCGCCAGCAGCTCAACGGGAGACCCCTCCTACAATGAGCAGTTCTTC | CASSSTGDPSYNEQFF
. | TRBD1 | TRBJ1-1 | TRBV7-2 | TGTGCCAGCAGCTCCGGGACAGGGGGAACTGAAGCTTTCTTT | CASSSGTGGTEAFF
. | . | TRBJ2-1 | TRBV6-4 | TGTGCCAGCAGTGACTTGTACGGGAGTAACGAGCAGTTCTTC | CASSDLYGSNEQFF
. | . | TRBJ2-2 | TRBV27 | TGTGCCAGCAGTTTATCCCCCAGGGGGAACACCGGGGAGCTGTTTTTT | CASSLSPRGNTGELFF
. | . | TRBJ1-2 | TRBV18 | TGTGCCAGCCAGGCGGGGGAGGAAGGCTACACCTTC | CASQAGEEGYTF
. | . | TRBJ2-2 | TRBV5-1 | TGCGCCAGCAGCTTCGACAGTCGTGGCACCGGGGAGCTGTTTTTT | CASSFDSRGTGELFF
few | TRBD2 | TRBJ2-5 | TRBV5-1 | TGCGCCAGCAGCTTGGCCCCGGGACTAGTAGGGGAGACCCAGTACTTC | CASSLAPGLVGETQYF
. | TRBD1 | TRBJ1-4 | TRBV29-1 | TGCAGCGTCCGGGACAGTAATGAAAAACTGTTTTTT | CSVRDSNEKLFF
. | TRBD1 | TRBJ1-3 | TRBV28 | TGTGCCAGCGAGGCGGGACAGGGGAACACCATATATTTT | CASEAGQGNTIYF
. | TRBD1 | TRBJ1-1 | TRBV9 | TGTGCCAGCAGCCGGAAGGGACAGGGGGCAACTGAAGCTTTCTTT | CASSRKGQGATEAFF
. | TRBD1 | TRBJ2-7 | TRBV7-6 | TGTGCCAGCAGCTTAGGCCGAAACAGGGGCACTCAGTACTTC | CASSLGRNRGTQYF
. | TRBD1 | TRBJ1-2 | TRBV28 | TGTGCCAGCAGTTTATTCGACAGGGTGAACTATGGCTACACCTTC | CASSLFDRVNYGYTF
. | TRBD1 | TRBJ2-7 | TRBV18 | TGTGCCAGCTCGCTCAATATGGGACAGGGCTACGAGCAGTACTTC | CASSLNMGQGYEQYF
. | TRBD2 | TRBJ2-5 | TRBV5-5 | TGTGCCAGCAGTTTGCTAGCGGGGGGGACCCAGTACTTC | CASSLLAGGTQYF
. | . | TRBJ2-7 | TRBV28 | TGTGCCAGCAGTCTACCTTCCTACGAGCAGTACTTC | CASSLPSYEQYF
once | TRBD2 | TRBJ2-5 | TRBV4-1 | TGCGCCAGCAGCCATAATGCGGGAGGAGAGACCCAGTACTTC | CASSHNAGGETQYF
once | . | TRBJ2-7 | TRBV12-2 | TGTGCAAGTCGCTTAGGGGGTTGGGGGGGCGAGCAGTACTTC | CASRLGGWGGEQYF
. | . | TRBJ2-7 | TRBV29-1 | TGCAGCGTGCTGTGGGGGCTCGAGTACGAGCAGTACTTC | CSVLWGLEYEQYF
. | . | TRBJ1-4 | TRBV27 | TGTGCCAGCAGTTCCCTGGCGTGGGGAGGAAATGAAAAACTGTTTTTT | CASSSLAWGGNEKLFF
. | TRBD1 | TRBJ1-2 | TRBV28 | TGTGCCACCAACGTAGGGGGCAACTATGGCTACACCTTC | CATNVGGNYGYTF
. | TRBD1 | TRBJ1-1 | TRBV5-4 | TGTGCCAGCAGGGAGACAGGGTCTAACACTGAAGCTTTCTTT | CASRETGSNTEAFF
. | TRBD1 | TRBJ2-7 | TRBV27 | TGTGCCAGCACCGATGGGACAGGGCTTGGGGAGCAGTACTTC | CASTDGTGLGEQYF
few | . | TRBJ2-7 | TRBV28 | TGTGCCAGCGGTTGGGGGGTGGGGGAGCAGTACTTC | CASGWGVGEQYF
. | TRBD1 | TRBJ2-7 | TRBV6-1 | TGTGCCAGCAGTGTAGCCTGGACAGGGACCTACGAGCAGTACTTC | CASSVAWTGTYEQYF
. | . | TRBJ2-1 | TRBV2 | TGTGCCAGCAGGAGGGTCCCAGCGAGACGTAGGGACAATGAGCAGTTCTTC | CASRRVPARRRDNEQFF
once | . | TRBJ2-1 | TRBV14 | TGTGCCAGCAGCACCAACGGAAGGGGCTACAATGAGCAGTTCTTC | CASSTNGRGYNEQFF
. | TRBD1 | TRBJ1-1 | TRBV6-1 | TGTGCCAGCAGGGGGGACAGGACGTACACTGAAGCTTTCTTT | CASRGDRTYTEAFF
few | TRBD2 | TRBJ2-7 | TRBV7-6 | TGTGCCAGCAGCTTAACCGGGAGGCCCCTCGGCGAGCAGTACTTC | CASSLTGRPLGEQYF
. | TRBD1 | TRBJ1-2 | TRBV6-1 | TGTGCCAGCAGCTACGGGACAGGGGAGCATGGCTACACCTTC | CASSYGTGEHGYTF
. | TRBD1 | TRBJ1-2 | TRBV4-1 | TGCGCCAGCAGCCAGGGTCCGGGGACAGGGGTCCTTCTTAGCTATGGCTACACCTTC | CASSQGPGTGVLLSYGYTF
. | . | TRBJ2-5 | TRBV11-2 | TGTGCCAGCCGAGGGTTGCAGGAGACCCAGTACTTC | CASRGLQETQYF
few | TRBD2 | TRBJ2-1 | TRBV5-1 | TGCGCCAGCAGCTTTTCGGGACTAGCGGGAAATGAGCAGTTCTTC | CASSFSGLAGNEQFF
once | . | TRBJ2-1 | TRBV30 | TGTGCCTGGAGTGTGGCTCTTCAATATGAGCAGTTCTTC | CAWSVALQYEQFF
. | . | TRBJ2-1 | TRBV27 | TGTGCCAGCACCCCTAGTCAGGGATTCTACAATGAGCAGTTCTTC | CASTPSQGFYNEQFF
. | TRBD1 | TRBJ1-2 | TRBV7-9 | TGTGCCAGCAGCCCATCAGGGGGAAACTATGGCTACACCTTC | CASSPSGGNYGYTF
. | TRBD1 | TRBJ1-2 | TRBV19 | TGTGCCAGTACCTCCGGACAGGGATCCAGGGATGGCTACACCTTC | CASTSGQGSRDGYTF
. | TRBD1 | TRBJ1-6 | TRBV28 | TGTGCCAGCAGTTATTGGGGACAGGGGGCTTCACCCCTCCACTTT | CASSYWGQGASPLHF
few | . | TRBJ1-1 | TRBV25-1 | TGTGCCAGCAGAGACGGGAGGAACACTGAAGCTTTCTTT | CASRDGRNTEAFF
. | . | TRBJ2-7 | TRBV11-2 | TGTGCCAGCAGCTTCAGGGGGGAGCATGGCTACGAGCAGTACTTC | CASSFRGEHGYEQYF
. | . | TRBJ1-2 | TRBV9 | TGTGCCAGCAGCGTTGGCAGGACAGCGCCACGGGGTTATGGCTACACCTTC | CASSVGRTAPRGYGYTF
. | . | TRBJ1-5 | TRBV2 | TGTGCCAGCAGTGCCCAAAGGGGGGGGAATCAGCCCCAGCATTTT | CASSAQRGGNQPQHF